Described below is a single T cell receptor (beta chain) sequence and its context. The target antigen is unknown. These data belong to a study of cytomegalovirus exposure and HLA in healthy donors. The germline CDR1 and CDR2 sequences are SGHVS and FQNEAQ. The CDR3 consists of 15 residues. With 5 bases removed from V and 1 base from J, the gap between germline ends came to 14 bases. General study points: The study designated over 150 TCR beta chains cytomegalovirus-associated. A later analysis found that most CMV-associated TCR beta chains appeared HLA-restricted. When the data were analyzed later, several of the most significant clusters appeared to be linked to common viral pathogens.

The PCR was carried out with 60 Vbeta primers and 13 Jbeta primers. Libraries were prepared by immunoSEQ multiplex PCR; TCRdb keeps only in-frame clonotypes and omits some of them. The data hold 90,000 to 140,000 clones, with over 70% observed a single time. The chain combines TRBV7-8 with TRBJ1-1; no definite D call. The sequence was collected from a man in his forties in good health and CMV-seronegative. The sample consisted of PBMCs. CDR3: CASSHSRTRNTEAFF. CDR3 DNA sequence: TGTGCCAGCAGCCATTCAAGAACCAGGAACACTGAAGCTTTCTTT.